This note documents a single TCR beta chain sequence. The V gene's germline CDR1 is SGHTA and CDR2 FQGNSA. The CDR3 spans 15 residues. Trimming removed 2 bases from V and 5 bases from J; junction bases left unmatched: 7. After constant-region reverse-primer amplification, full-length variable regions underwent semi-nested PCR with Nested Universal Primer A. TCRdb used MiXCR to reprocess the 5' RACE reads, holding one entry per CDR3 protein. The sample contains some 37,000 distinct CDR3 sequences, 18% of which appear only once. The V call is TRBV7-2, the J call TRBJ2-5; 8 bases map to TRBD2. The sequenced material came from naive CD4+ T cells sorted from a lymph node. Regarding subset: naive CD4+ T cells, CD4+CD45RA+CD25-. The receptor's source is a female donor with breast cancer. CDR3 sequence: CASSLPGGGRETQYF. The CDR3 DNA reads TGTGCCAGCAGCTTACCCGGGGGGGGCCGGGAGACCCAGTACTTC.